One and the same sample provided the 11 T cell receptor beta chains below, sequenced in a study of cytomegalovirus exposure and HLA in healthy donors. Both 60 Vbeta primers and 13 Jbeta primers went into the PCR. TCRdb's copy holds only in-frame clones and misses some; the assay was immunoSEQ multiplex PCR. The sample lists 150,000 to 180,000 clones; over 70% were seen once. The sequencing input was PBMCs. The receptors originated from a man younger than 45 in good health and CMV-seropositive.

V is TRBV9 and J is TRBJ2-1; no definite D call. V lost 0 bases and J lost 5, with 6 bases in between. The CDR3 spans 13 residues. CDR1 is SGDLS, CDR2 YYNGEE, per germline. In nucleotides, the CDR3 is TGTGCCAGCAGCGTAGGAAGCGACAATGAGCAGTTCTTC. Protein sequence: CASSVGSDNEQFF. Filled out from reference TRBV9 and TRBJ2-1, the complete variable domain reads DSGVTQTPKHLITATGQRVTLRCSPRSGDLSVYWYQQSLDQGLQFLIQYYNGEERAKGNILERFSAQQFPDLHSELNLSSLELGDSALYFCASSVGSDNEQFFGPGTRLTVL.

Only a few counts were recorded for this clone. The chain uses TRBV9 and TRBJ1-1; 9 bases align to TRBD1. This CDR3 is built from 14 residues. The germline CDR1 and CDR2 sequences are SGDLS and YYNGEE. The trim removed 0 bases at V and 3 bases at J, leaving 0 bases unmatched. For the CDR3, the DNA is TGTGCCAGCAGCGTAGGACAGGGGGACACTGAAGCTTTCTTT. This encodes CASSVGQGDTEAFF.

The chain links TRBV28 to TRBJ2-7; perhaps TRBD1 as D (5 bases). The CDR3 totals 12 residues. Looked up from germline, CDR1 is MDHEN and CDR2 is SYDVKM. Trimming shortened V by 6 bases and J by 3 bases, and 9 bases separated the two germline ends. DNA of the CDR3: TGTGCCAGCAGATCAGACAGCTACGAGCAGTACTTC. Its translation is CASRSDSYEQYF.

The table lists this clone with a few counts. This chain links TRBV28 with TRBJ1-1; TRBD1 matches at 7 bases. This CDR3 spans 11 amino acids. Germline CDR1 is MDHEN and CDR2 is SYDVKM. As DNA, the CDR3 is TGTGGAACAGGGGCATACACTGAAGCTTTCTTT. It specifies CGTGAYTEAFF.

The CDR3 region is CASSYRSGLGYTF. The CDR3 DNA follows: TGTGCCAGCAGTTATAGGTCAGGGTTGGGCTACACCTTC. The chain couples TRBV28 to TRBJ1-2, with a weak D call TRBD1 (5 bases). Looked up from germline, CDR1 is MDHEN and CDR2 is SYDVKM. Trimming pared 4 bases from V and 8 bases from J, leaving 14 bases between. CDR3 length: 13 amino acids.

This clone has a handful of counts. The chain joins TRBV28 to TRBJ2-4; 7 bases agree with TRBD1. Unmatched junction bases numbered 4, after V lost 4 bases and J lost 1 base. Per germline, CDR1 MDHEN and CDR2 SYDVKM. CDR3 length: 15 amino acids. The CDR3 here is CASSSLRGAKNIQYF. For the CDR3, the DNA is TGTGCCAGCAGTTCCCTCAGGGGGGCCAAAAACATTCAGTACTTC.

The rearrangement uses TRBV19 and TRBJ2-2, with D perhaps matching TRBD2 (5 bases). The V gene's germline CDR1 is LNHDA and CDR2 SQIVND (reference sequence). Between the trimmed V and J ends, which lost 7 bases and 4 bases, there was a span of 7 bases. This CDR3 comprises 12 residues. CDR3 nucleotide sequence: TGTGCCAGTACCCGGGGCACCGGGGAGCTGTTTTTT. Translated, it gives CASTRGTGELFF.

CDR3 sequence: CASSQGIGTGELFF. CDR3 bases: TGTGCCAGCAGCCAGGGGATTGGCACCGGGGAGCTGTTTTTT. The chain joins TRBV7-3 to TRBJ2-2, with D perhaps matching TRBD1 (6 bases). CDR1 and CDR2 from the germline V gene are SGHTA and FQGTGA. V dropped 5 bases and J dropped 4 bases, with 11 bases sitting between them. This CDR3 region has 14 residues.

The chain couples TRBV5-4 to TRBJ1-1; D is perhaps TRBD1 (6 bases). Looked up from germline, CDR1 is SGHNT and CDR2 is YYREEE (reference sequence). V was trimmed by 0 bases and J by 5 bases, leaving 11 bases between them. This CDR3 region has 14 residues. Here the CDR3 reads CASSLEQGRTEAFF. CDR3 bases: TGTGCCAGCAGCTTGGAGCAGGGGAGAACTGAAGCTTTCTTT.

This chain links TRBV4-2 with TRBJ2-1; the match to TRBD2 covers 10 bases. Germline V lookup: CDR1 LGHNA, CDR2 YNFKEQ. The trim removed 0 bases at V and 2 bases at J, leaving 7 bases unmatched. The CDR3 is 18 residues long. CDR3 amino acids: CASSQDGLAGVTYNEQFF. As DNA, the CDR3 is TGTGCCAGCAGCCAAGATGGGCTAGCGGGAGTAACCTACAATGAGCAGTTCTTC.

Written as DNA, the CDR3 is TGTGCCAGCAGCTTTCTGGCGGGAGGAATAGATACGCAGTATTTT. It encodes CASSFLAGGIDTQYF. The chain carries TRBV5-4 and TRBJ2-3; 8 bases are shared with TRBD2. The CDR3 runs to 15 residues. V shed 2 bases and J 5 bases; nucleotides not matched to a gene: 7. Looked up from germline, CDR1 is SGHNT and CDR2 is YYREEE (reference sequence). Full variable domain (remainder filled in from reference TRBV5-4 and TRBJ2-3): ETGVTQSPTHLIKTRGQQVTLRCSSQSGHNTVSWYQQALGQGPQFIFQYYREEENGRGNFPPRFSGLQFPNYSSELNVNALELDDSALYLCASSFLAGGIDTQYFGPGTRLTVL.